This TCR beta chain was sequenced during a study of cytomegalovirus exposure and HLA in healthy donors. In the PCR, 60 Vbeta and 13 Jbeta primers were used. Assay used: immunoSEQ multiplex PCR; TCRdb lists only in-frame clones, some missing. The sample table sets out under 70,000 clones. V shed 3 bases, J shed 7 bases, and the junction held 8 bases outside the gene matches. Germline assignment: CDR1 LNHDA and CDR2 SQIVND (reference sequence). The CDR3 runs to 14 residues. The sequence came from a woman under 30 in good health and CMV-seronegative. J is TRBJ2-5 and V is TRBV19, with TRBD2 matching 7 bases. Sequencing input: PBMCs. DNA of the CDR3: TGTGCCAGTAGTATCGGCAACGGGGAGGGGACCCAGTACTTC. This sequence encodes CASSIGNGEGTQYF.